The sequence of this TCR beta chain was determined in a study of preoperative IRX-2 immunotherapy in early breast cancer. The treatment is: preoperative locoregional IRX-2 cytokine immunotherapy. Samples came from a phase Ib trial of preoperative locoregional IRX-2 cytokine immunotherapy. The protocol was immunoSEQ multiplex PCR, while the TCRdb copy is restricted to in-frame clones and leaves out a portion. Among about 38,000 clones listed, 80% to 90% were seen once. The sequence came from a human donor with breast cancer. The sample in question was lymph node tissue, obtained after IRX-2 immunotherapy.

The CDR3 DNA follows: TGCGCCAGCCAACCTCTACCGGGACAGGGTATGGGGACCATATATTTT. It specifies CASQPLPGQGMGTIYF. V and J are TRBV5-1 and TRBJ1-3, with 9 bases aligning to TRBD1. V trimming: 7 bases; J trimming: 10 bases; junction bases outside the gene matches: 18. CDR1 is SGHRS, CDR2 YFSETQ, per germline. The CDR3 has 16 residues.